The 31 T cell receptor beta chains reported below all come from one sample, sequenced in a study of shared clonotypes between healthy human individuals. Profiling relied on immunoSEQ multiplex PCR, and the TCRdb table lists in-frame clones only, not all of them. The sample yields 550,000 to 800,000 clones, about 90% seen once. Material: memory CD8+ T cells from PBMCs. Described subset: CD45RO+ cells pooled with CCR7-negative TemRA cells. The origin of the receptors is a man in his late teens or twenties in good health. Some clones in this sample may be carry-over from other donors' samples.

The chain links TRBV9 to TRBJ2-1; the match to TRBD2 covers 8 bases. Trimming took 0 bases from V and 7 from J; bases not matched to a gene: 18. The germline CDR1 and CDR2 sequences are SGDLS and YYNGEE. The CDR3 length is 19 residues. The CDR3, as DNA: TGTGCCAGCAGCGTAGCTGCGCCTCGGGCGGGAGGACTTTCTAATGAGCAGTTCTTC. Its translation: CASSVAAPRAGGLSNEQFF.

The rearrangement uses TRBV6-9 and TRBJ2-2, with a possible D match to TRBD1 (6 bases). Germline-derived CDR1 and CDR2 are MNHGY and SVAAGI. V dropped 0 bases and J dropped 4 bases, with 12 bases sitting between them. The CDR3 covers 16 residues. CDR3 nucleotides: TGTGCCAGCAGTTATTCGTGGGGGCGAGGCACCGGGGAGCTGTTTTTT. This translates into CASSYSWGRGTGELFF.

The genes are TRBV28 and TRBJ1-1; TRBD1 is a possible D gene (6 bases). Trimming left V 3 bases short and J 1 base short, with 12 bases between. The CDR3 extends over 15 amino acids. Per germline, CDR1 MDHEN and CDR2 SYDVKM. In nucleotides, the CDR3 is TGTGCCAGCAGTTTGTTAGGGGGGCCGAACACTGAAGCTTTCTTT. It yields the protein CASSLLGGPNTEAFF.

The V gene is TRBV15, the J gene TRBJ2-7; TRBD2 might be the D (5 bases). Germline CDR1 and CDR2: LNHNV and YYDKDF (reference sequence). Trimming pared 3 bases from V and 3 bases from J, leaving 12 bases between. The CDR3 extends over 14 amino acids. The DNA for the CDR3 is TGTGCCACCAGCAGGGAGGTCCGTAGCTACGAGCAGTACTTC. This sequence encodes CATSREVRSYEQYF.

This chain joins TRBV15 and TRBJ2-3; possibly TRBD2 for D (5 bases). The V gene's germline CDR1 is LNHNV and CDR2 YYDKDF (reference sequence). Deletions cut 0 bases from V and 4 bases from J, with 14 bases between. CDR3 size: 16 residues. CDR3 region: CATSRESGNGPDTQYF. The CDR3 DNA sequence: TGTGCCACCAGCAGAGAATCCGGGAACGGCCCAGATACGCAGTATTTT.

As to this clone: One junction end does not reproduce the germline sequence, and a read error may be involved. The chain joins TRBV5-1 to TRBJ2-5; no reliable D call. CDR3 length: 13 residues. The germline V gene has CDR1 SGHRS and CDR2 YFSETQ. The CDR3 loop reads CASSTPRREAQYF. The CDR3 DNA follows: TGCGCCAGCAGCACCCCCAGGAGAGAGGCCCAGTACTTC.

This clone occurred once. The rearrangement links TRBV15 to TRBJ2-1; D is unresolved. Germline loops: CDR1 LNHNV, CDR2 YYDKDF (reference sequence). Trimming took 4 bases from V and 6 from J, leaving 7 bases between them. The CDR3 extends over 12 amino acids. Here the CDR3 DNA reads TGTGCCACCAGCAAGGAGATCAATGAGCAGTTCTTC. It translates to CATSKEINEQFF. Variable domain in full (rest from reference TRBV15 and TRBJ2-1): DAMVIQNPRYQVTQFGKPVTLSCSQTLNHNVMYWYQQKSSQAPKLLFHYYDKDFNNEADTPDNFQSRRPNTSFCFLDIRSPGLGDTAMYLCATSKEINEQFFGPGTRLTVL.

The V and J genes are TRBV30 and TRBJ2-3, with D possibly TRBD2 on 6 matching bases. Germline lookup yields CDR1 GTSNPN and CDR2 SVGIG (reference sequence). CDR3 length: 15 residues. Trimming removed 2 bases at V and 2 bases at J, with 14 bases between. For the CDR3, the DNA is TGTGCCTGGAGTTGGGCTAGCGAGTACACAGATACGCAGTATTTT. This gives the protein CAWSWASEYTDTQYF.

The chain uses TRBV6-5 and TRBJ2-6; D gene ambiguous. The germline V gene has CDR1 MNHEY and CDR2 SVGAGI. V was cut by 6 bases and J by 6 bases, with 6 bases left in between. The CDR3 is 12 amino acids. The CDR3 bases are TGTGCCAGCAGCCCTGAGGCCAACGTCCTGACTTTC. This sequence encodes CASSPEANVLTF.

This chain joins TRBV5-1 and TRBJ2-1; tentative D call: TRBD1 (6 bases). Germline lookup yields CDR1 SGHRS and CDR2 YFSETQ. The CDR3 loop spans 15 amino acids. Trimming removed 4 bases from V and 0 bases from J, with 11 bases in between. DNA of the CDR3: TGCGCCAGCAGCACTACAGGGAGCTCCTACAATGAGCAGTTCTTC. Protein: CASSTTGSSYNEQFF. The full variable domain, rest sourced from reference TRBV5-1 and TRBJ2-1, is KAGVTQTPRYLIKTRGQQVTLSCSPISGHRSVSWYQQTPGQGLQFLFEYFSETQRNKGNFPGRFSGRQFSNSRSEMNVSTLELGDSALYLCASSTTGSSYNEQFFGPGTRLTVL.

The chain links TRBV27 to TRBJ2-7; 12 nucleotides line up with TRBD2. CDR3 size: 17 residues. Germline V CDR1 and CDR2: MNHEY, SMNVEV (reference sequence). V was clipped by 1 base and J by 2 bases; unmatched bases: 6. CDR3: CASSLYGRLAGAYEQYF. CDR3 nucleotide sequence: TGTGCCAGCAGTTTATATGGTCGACTAGCGGGAGCCTACGAGCAGTACTTC.

The CDR3 reads CASSYLLTGIEAFF. The CDR3 DNA sequence: TGTGCCAGCAGTTACTTACTGACAGGGATTGAAGCTTTCTTT. The rearrangement uses TRBV28 and TRBJ1-1; 7 bases agree with TRBD1. J lost 7 bases, V lost 4 bases, and 9 bases had no gene match. Germline V gives CDR1 MDHEN, CDR2 SYDVKM. The length of the CDR3 is 14 residues.

The chain links TRBV29-1 to TRBJ2-7; 11 bases fit TRBD2. The J segment lost 2 bases and the V segment lost 2 bases, leaving 5 bases of the junction unmatched. The CDR3 is made up of 15 amino acids. Germline assignment: CDR1 SQVTM and CDR2 ANQGSEA. CDR3 coding DNA: TGCAGCGTTGAACTAGCGGGAGGTGTCCCCTACGAGCAGTACTTC. Amino acids: CSVELAGGVPYEQYF.

V and J are TRBV7-9 and TRBJ2-1; 7 bases map to TRBD2. Trimming removed 7 bases from V and 0 bases from J; junction bases left unmatched: 9. Germline V gene data show CDR1 as SEHNR and CDR2 as FQNEAQ (reference sequence). CDR3 length equals 16 residues. The CDR3 loop reads CASTRREGSSYNEQFF. The CDR3 DNA reads TGTGCCAGCACCAGGAGGGAGGGAAGCTCCTACAATGAGCAGTTCTTC.

V and J are TRBV4-2 and TRBJ2-1; possible D gene TRBD2, 5 bases. Looked up from germline, CDR1 is LGHNA and CDR2 is YNFKEQ. Trimming left V 2 bases short and J 6 bases short, with 17 bases between. This CDR3 contains 16 residues. CDR3: CASSQLTGLIINEQFF. CDR3 bases: TGTGCCAGCAGCCAACTAACCGGACTTATAATCAATGAGCAGTTCTTC.

In its sample, this clone was seen once. The V and J genes are TRBV9 and TRBJ2-5, with unresolved D. The CDR3 contains 15 residues. Germline assignment: CDR1 SGDLS and CDR2 YYNGEE. Trimming stripped 0 bases from V and 5 bases from J, with 14 bases between. Here the CDR3 reads CASSVASPGPETQYF. In DNA, the CDR3 is TGTGCCAGCAGCGTAGCTTCTCCAGGCCCGGAGACCCAGTACTTC.

This chain connects TRBV5-1 to TRBJ2-1; TRBD2 is a possible D gene (6 bases). Germline CDR1 is SGHRS and CDR2 is YFSETQ. With 1 base removed from V and 2 bases from J, the gap between germline ends came to 13 bases. CDR3 length: 16 residues. The CDR3 DNA follows: TGCGCCAGCAGCTTGTTCGGGGGAGTCACCTACAATGAGCAGTTCTTC. Translated: CASSLFGGVTYNEQFF.

This clone was counted only a few times. The chain couples TRBV7-9 to TRBJ2-1, with 7 bases aligning to TRBD2. In germline, CDR1 is SEHNR, CDR2 FQNEAQ (reference sequence). V shed 8 bases and J 5 bases; nucleotides not matched to a gene: 6. This CDR3 comprises 13 residues. The CDR3 loop is CASLSGAHNEQFF. CDR3 coding DNA: TGTGCCAGCTTGAGCGGGGCTCACAATGAGCAGTTCTTC.

Only one count was recorded for this clone. The V and J genes are TRBV6-5 and TRBJ1-2; the match to TRBD1 covers 9 bases. Trimming took 2 bases from V and 7 from J; bases not matched to a gene: 8. The CDR3 sequence is 15 residues long. The V gene's germline CDR1 is MNHEY and CDR2 SVGAGI. CDR3 in DNA: TGTGCCAGCAGTTACGCGAAGGGGACAGGGTTTGGCTACACCTTC. This sequence encodes CASSYAKGTGFGYTF.

The gene calls are TRBV12-5 and TRBJ2-5; 11 bases agree with TRBD2. Per germline, CDR1 LGHNT and CDR2 FRNRAP. CDR3 size: 15 residues. The V and J ends lost 4 bases and 2 bases, in that order; junction bases with no gene match: 3. CDR3 coding DNA: TGTGCTAGTGGTTCTTGGACTAGCGGGCAAGAGACCCAGTACTTC. Encoded protein: CASGSWTSGQETQYF.

The chain combines TRBV30 with TRBJ1-4; tentatively, D is TRBD1 (6 bases). CDR1 is GTSNPN, CDR2 SVGIG, per germline (reference sequence). This CDR3 contains 12 residues. V lost 6 bases and J lost 13, with 18 bases in between. CDR3 sequence reads: CACPGGAGRLFF. As DNA, the CDR3 is TGTGCCTGCCCGGGGGGGGCAGGGCGACTGTTTTTT.

The rearrangement links TRBV15 to TRBJ2-1; D is uncertain. Germline lookup yields CDR1 LNHNV and CDR2 YYDKDF (reference sequence). Trimming removed 0 bases at V and 7 bases at J, with 7 bases between. The CDR3 runs 13 residues. In DNA, the CDR3 is TGTGCCACCAGCAGAGAGGGGTCTAATGAGCAGTTCTTC. Translated, it gives CATSREGSNEQFF.

The rearrangement links TRBV11-2 to TRBJ2-1; D gene unclear. CDR1 SGHAT and CDR2 FQNNGV come from the germline V gene. This CDR3 spans 13 amino acids. Trimming removed 2 bases at V and 4 bases at J, with 6 bases between. CDR3 in amino acids: CASSLPVYNEQFF. In DNA form, the CDR3 reads TGTGCCAGCAGCTTACCGGTGTACAATGAGCAGTTCTTC.

This clone was seen a handful of times. The chain uses TRBV9 and TRBJ1-2; D unclear. The CDR3 extends over 15 amino acids. Germline CDR1 and CDR2: SGDLS and YYNGEE. Trimming shortened V by 0 bases and J by 2 bases, and 11 bases separated the two germline ends. CDR3 region: CASSVGLAINYGYTF. CDR3 bases: TGTGCCAGCAGCGTAGGGTTAGCGATAAACTATGGCTACACCTTC.

This chain connects TRBV10-1 to TRBJ2-3, with 8 bases identical to TRBD2. V gave up 6 bases and J gave up 4 bases; unmatched junction bases: 6. This CDR3 is built from 14 residues. CDR1 WNHNN and CDR2 SYGVQD come from the germline V gene (reference sequence). The CDR3 loop reads CASSGAGVPDTQYF. For the CDR3, the DNA is TGCGCCAGCAGCGGAGCGGGAGTGCCAGATACGCAGTATTTT.

The chain couples TRBV2 to TRBJ2-1; D not certain. Germline CDR1 is SNHLY and CDR2 is FYNNEI. The CDR3 totals 13 residues. Trimming pared 3 bases from V and 5 bases from J, leaving 8 bases between. This CDR3 reads CASSDRENNEQFF. The CDR3 DNA follows: TGTGCCAGCAGTGATCGCGAGAACAATGAGCAGTTCTTC.

This clone has only one observation. The rearrangement uses TRBV5-1 and TRBJ2-1; 12 bases fit TRBD2. Germline values: CDR1 SGHRS, CDR2 YFSETQ. V dropped 0 bases and J dropped 3; count of bases not matched to a gene: 7. This CDR3 has 18 residues. The CDR3 loop reads CASSLGTPSGRVYNEQFF. The CDR3 nucleotides are TGCGCCAGCAGCTTGGGGACCCCTAGCGGGAGGGTCTACAATGAGCAGTTCTTC.

V gene TRBV10-3 combines with J gene TRBJ2-7, with D possibly matching TRBD2 (5 bases). Germline CDR1 and CDR2: ENHRY and SYGVKD. The V gene lost 0 bases and the J gene lost 3 bases, with 12 bases spanning the gap. The CDR3 runs to 15 residues. CDR3 sequence reads: CAISESGAINYEQYF. CDR3 in DNA: TGTGCCATCAGTGAGTCGGGAGCGATAAACTACGAGCAGTACTTC.

The chain combines TRBV6-5 with TRBJ1-2; the D is unclear. Trimming removed 10 bases at V and 0 bases at J, with 9 bases between. CDR3 length: 12 residues. CDR1 is MNHEY, CDR2 SVGAGI, per germline. The CDR3 is CATGPANYGYTF. In DNA form, the CDR3 reads TGTGCCACCGGACCCGCTAACTATGGCTACACCTTC.

The chain has TRBV28 and TRBJ1-5, with no clear D. From germline, CDR1 is MDHEN and CDR2 SYDVKM. Trimming left V 3 bases short and J 4 bases short, with 10 bases between. This CDR3 has 14 amino acids. DNA of the CDR3: TGTGCCAGCAGTTTCTTCCTTGAGAATCAGCCCCAGCATTTT. Protein: CASSFFLENQPQHF.

This chain links TRBV2 with TRBJ2-7; D is ambiguous. Between the trimmed V and J ends, which lost 7 bases and 0 bases, there was a span of 7 bases. CDR1 is SNHLY, CDR2 FYNNEI, per germline. This CDR3 is 12 amino acids long. CDR3 coding DNA: TGTGCCAGCAAGGAATCCTCCTACGAGCAGTACTTC. Its protein product is CASKESSYEQYF.